The next 21 T cell receptor beta chains were all read from a single sample in a study of cytomegalovirus exposure and HLA in healthy donors. The table came from immunoSEQ multiplex PCR; TCRdb's copy has only in-frame clones and leaves some out. This sample has more than 200,000 clones; roughly 87% occur once, and the top ten carry around 12%. The sequencing sample was made of PBMCs. The receptors were gathered from a man aged 18 to 29 in good health and CMV-seropositive.

The gene calls are TRBV18 and TRBJ2-7; D is possibly TRBD1 (5 bases). CDR1 and CDR2 from the germline V gene are KGHSH and LQKENI. Trimming removed 6 bases at V and 3 bases at J, with 15 bases between. The CDR3 covers 14 residues. The CDR3 DNA follows: TGTGCCAGCTCCGAAGGGGCTGTGGACTACGAGCAGTACTTC. Translated, it gives CASSEGAVDYEQYF.

The chain joins TRBV6-5 to TRBJ2-3, with 8 bases fitting TRBD2. This CDR3 has 14 amino acids. The junction had 3 bases not matched to a gene; V was cut back by 2 bases and J by 5 bases. Germline V gene data show CDR1 as MNHEY and CDR2 as SVGAGI. The CDR3, as DNA: TGTGCCAGCAGTTACGTCCTAGCGGGAGATACGCAGTATTTT. As protein: CASSYVLAGDTQYF.

The J gene is TRBJ1-1, the V gene TRBV30; 10 nucleotides align to TRBD1. This CDR3 is built from 11 residues. V was clipped by 1 base and J by 13 bases; unmatched bases: 3. Germline V gives CDR1 GTSNPN, CDR2 SVGIG (reference sequence). The CDR3 sequence is CAWSGRDRGFF. The DNA for the CDR3 is TGTGCCTGGAGTGGCCGGGACAGGGGTTTCTTT.

The rearrangement uses TRBV29-1 and TRBJ1-5; D might be TRBD1 (5 bases). V lost 3 bases to trimming and J lost 3 bases, with 9 bases between them. The CDR3 consists of 13 residues. Looked up from germline, CDR1 is SQVTM and CDR2 is ANQGSEA. CDR3 DNA sequence: TGCAGCGTTGACTGGGGGGACAATCAGCCCCAGCATTTT. Its translation: CSVDWGDNQPQHF.

The chain joins TRBV7-9 to TRBJ2-7, with 11 bases lining up with TRBD1. Germline V CDR1 and CDR2: SEHNR, FQNEAQ (reference sequence). The V gene end was trimmed by 6 bases and the J gene end by 6 bases; junction bases not matched to a gene: 19. The CDR3 covers 18 residues. The CDR3 here is CASSPEGGRDRGTFEQYF. The CDR3 DNA is TGTGCCAGCAGTCCTGAAGGAGGCCGGGACAGGGGGACTTTCGAGCAGTACTTC. The full variable domain, its missing parts supplied by reference TRBV7-9 and TRBJ2-7, is DTGVSQNPRHKITKRGQNVTFRCDPISEHNRLYWYRQTLGQGPEFLTYFQNEAQLEKSRLLSDRFSAERPKGSFSTLEIQRTEQGDSAMYLCASSPEGGRDRGTFEQYFGPGTRLTVT.

In this sample, this clone turned up once. CDR3 DNA sequence: TGTGCCAGCAGTTTCTCACGGACTAGCGGGAGCCAGTTCTTC. This sequence encodes CASSFSRTSGSQFF. The chain carries TRBV27 and TRBJ2-1; 13 nucleotides agree with TRBD2. Germline values: CDR1 MNHEY, CDR2 SMNVEV (reference sequence). V lost 3 bases to trimming and J lost 13 bases; unmatched junction nucleotides: 6. The length of the CDR3 is 14 residues.

The chain carries TRBV2 and TRBJ2-3; TRBD2 aligns across 11 bases. The germline CDR1 and CDR2 sequences are SNHLY and FYNNEI. The CDR3 extends over 19 amino acids. J was trimmed by 0 bases and V by 6 bases; bases with no gene match: 14. The CDR3 sequence: CASRYPALAGETSTDTQYF. CDR3 DNA: TGTGCCAGCAGATACCCGGCACTAGCGGGGGAAACTAGCACAGATACGCAGTATTTT.

V and J are TRBV6-1 and TRBJ2-7; D could derive from TRBD1 or TRBD2 (5 bases each). Germline V gives CDR1 MNHNS, CDR2 SASEGT. The V end lost 8 bases, the J end lost 0 bases, and 11 bases lay between the germline ends. The CDR3 spans 13 residues. The CDR3 spells CASGEGPSYEQYF. The CDR3 nucleotides are TGTGCCAGCGGCGAGGGACCCTCCTACGAGCAGTACTTC.

Note on this clone: The junction departs from germline at one end; a sequencing error may be responsible. CDR3 nucleotide sequence: TGTGCCAGCATCGCCGGGACTAGCGGGAACTTGGGCTTC. Its translation is CASIAGTSGNLGF. The chain has TRBV6-5 and TRBJ2-7, with 13 nucleotides matching TRBD2. CDR1 MNHEY and CDR2 SVGAGI come from the germline V gene. The CDR3 length is 13 residues.

Concerning this clone: The same CDR3 is also encoded by other DNA sequences in this sample. The chain employs TRBV27 and TRBJ2-3; unclear D gene. The CDR3 consists of 13 residues. V was cut by 4 bases and J by 4 bases, with 9 bases left in between. Germline CDR1 MNHEY, CDR2 SMNVEV (reference sequence). The CDR3 DNA reads TGTGCCAGCAGTTCCCCCCCCGCAGATACGCAGTATTTT. Protein product: CASSSPPADTQYF.

This chain uses TRBV6-1 with TRBJ2-3; D may match TRBD1 or TRBD2 (5 bases each). This CDR3 is built from 15 residues. Germline loops: CDR1 MNHNS, CDR2 SASEGT. V dropped 6 bases and J dropped 4 bases, with 17 bases sitting between them. CDR3 sequence reads: CASRSTTVGADTQYF. The CDR3 nucleotides are TGTGCCAGCAGATCCACGACGGTGGGGGCAGATACGCAGTATTTT.

As concerns this clone: Other DNA sequences in the sample encode the same CDR3. The DNA of the CDR3 is TGTGCCACTTCGCGGGGCAGAACCTACGAGCAGTACTTC. Its translation is CATSRGRTYEQYF. V gene TRBV15 combines with J gene TRBJ2-7, with D tentatively TRBD2 (6 bases). Trimming left V 9 bases short and J 2 bases short, with 14 bases between. Germline V CDR1 and CDR2: LNHNV, YYDKDF (reference sequence). The CDR3 runs 13 residues.

In its sample, this clone was seen once. The V call is TRBV11-3, the J call TRBJ2-5; D is unresolved. Germline CDR1 reads SGHNT; CDR2 reads YENEEA. V was trimmed by 5 bases and J by 2 bases, leaving 9 bases between them. The CDR3 has 13 residues. The CDR3 region has the DNA TGTGCCAGCAGCCCAAATAGGCAAGAGACCCAGTACTTC. It codes for CASSPNRQETQYF.

The chain recombines TRBV6-5 with TRBJ2-4, with D possibly being TRBD1 or TRBD2 (5 bases each). The CDR3 consists of 16 residues. Deletions cut 4 bases from V and 0 bases from J, with 13 bases between. Per germline, CDR1 MNHEY and CDR2 SVGAGI. The CDR3: CASSLAGTLAKNIQYF. CDR3 bases: TGTGCCAGCAGTTTGGCAGGGACCCTAGCCAAAAACATTCAGTACTTC.

This rearrangement joins TRBV6-1 to TRBJ2-5; TRBD2 matches at 11 bases. Germline CDR1 is MNHNS and CDR2 is SASEGT. The V segment lost 2 bases and the J segment 4 bases; nucleotides outside the gene matches: 3. The CDR3 covers 15 residues. CDR3 protein: CASSELAGGPETQYF. In DNA form, the CDR3 reads TGTGCCAGCAGTGAATTAGCGGGAGGGCCAGAGACCCAGTACTTC.

The chain combines TRBV2 with TRBJ2-6; no reliable D call. The CDR3 contains 17 residues. Germline lookup yields CDR1 SNHLY and CDR2 FYNNEI. V was pared by 5 bases and J by 4 bases, with 18 bases between. The CDR3 bases are TGTGCCAGCAGTCTAGTACTCGCCTTAGGGGGGGCCAACGTCCTGACTTTC. Translated, it gives CASSLVLALGGANVLTF.

A note on this clone: Other DNA sequences in this specimen translate into the identical CDR3. CDR3 nucleotide sequence: TGTGCCAGCAGTTACTCTACTAGCGGGAGTTACGAGCAGTACTTC. Translated, it gives CASSYSTSGSYEQYF. V usage is TRBV6-5 and J usage is TRBJ2-7; 11 nucleotides match TRBD2. The trim removed 0 bases at V and 4 bases at J, leaving 2 bases unmatched. The CDR3 length is 15 residues. Germline CDR1 is MNHEY and CDR2 is SVGAGI.

V is TRBV30 and J is TRBJ1-3; D is uncertain. Germline V lookup: CDR1 GTSNPN, CDR2 SVGIG (reference sequence). CDR3 size: 14 residues. V was clipped by 3 bases and J by 0 bases, with 9 bases between them. CDR3 amino acids: CAWRLAHSGNTIYF. The DNA for the CDR3 is TGTGCCTGGAGACTCGCCCACTCTGGAAACACCATATATTTT.

V is TRBV30 and J is TRBJ1-2, with unresolved D. The germline V gene has CDR1 GTSNPN and CDR2 SVGIG (reference sequence). The CDR3 is made up of 13 amino acids. The V and J ends lost 1 base and 4 bases respectively, with 10 bases between them. The DNA for the CDR3 is TGTGCCTGGAGTGCCGGGAGCCCCTATGGCTACACCTTC. Its protein is CAWSAGSPYGYTF.

The chain employs TRBV11-3 and TRBJ1-3; no clear D gene. The CDR3 contains 14 residues. Germline V CDR1 and CDR2: SGHNT, YENEEA. Deletions cut 1 base from V and 4 bases from J, with 8 bases between. In DNA, the CDR3 is TGTGCCAGCAGCTTAGGAGGGATCGGAAACACCATATATTTT. It translates to CASSLGGIGNTIYF.

This chain connects TRBV28 to TRBJ1-4; no firm D call. CDR1 and CDR2 (germline): MDHEN, SYDVKM. V dropped 9 bases and J dropped 2 bases, with 19 bases sitting between them. The CDR3 is made up of 16 amino acids. The CDR3 DNA reads as TGTGCCAGTAACGGTCTTTTTGGACGTACTAATGAAAAACTGTTTTTT. Its translation is CASNGLFGRTNEKLFF.